This section outlines one TCR beta chain sequence together with its context. Its antigen is still unknown. Base qualities are not at hand, and no much larger clone is one base apart. This entry belongs to a study of blood T cell repertoires in COVID-19 (dated by TCRdb to between 2020 and 2021). Looking at the study overall: Samples from collaborators originated in the United States, Italy and Spain and spanned both the acute and convalescent phases of COVID-19. The material from the prospective study consisted of cDNA or gDNA derived from T cells, B-cell-depleted T cells, or PBMCs. Deeply sampled blood TCRbeta repertoires from subjects exposed to, actively infected with, or recovered from COVID-19 were included in the dataset. A freely available public database, intended as a resource for researchers studying the immune response to SARS-CoV-2, is where the repertoires were released. Samples came from the ongoing ImmuneRACE study (first 160 participants) plus 1,254 subjects from 6 global collaborators. Sample metadata almost always included a de-identified subject ID, COVID-19 status, age in years and sex. Where available, HLA class I and class II types were taken from metadata supplied by the sample provider and were not determined by assay-based typing.

Enrolling through a virtual design, the prospective study's participants ranged in age from roughly 18 to 95 years and lived across roughly 24 United States geographic areas. To assign participants to cohorts, the prospective study relied on clinical history that participants themselves reported in a screening survey and a study questionnaire. Exposed participants were defined as having been in contact with someone with a PCR-confirmed or clinician-diagnosed COVID-19 case within 2 weeks of study entry. Each participant in the prospective study had whole blood, serum and a nasopharyngeal or oropharyngeal swab collected by mobile phlebotomists. Prospective study participants could optionally give additional blood draws and questionnaires over a 2-month period. Before DNA extraction, prospective study blood samples were shipped either frozen or at room temperature. TCRbeta CDR3 regions were amplified from genomic DNA using the immunoSEQ Assay, a bias-controlled multiplex PCR. For the original study's pipeline: Nucleated cell counts per sample were estimated from amplification of reference gene primers within the assay. Sequence reads were collapsed and filtered to measure the absolute abundance of every unique TCRbeta CDR3 rearrangement. For each sample, productive Simpson clonality was calculated by taking the square root of Simpson's diversity index across productive rearrangements. The clones in this table, taken by TCRdb from immuneACCESS, are in-frame only. Not every clone is retained; where verified, under half of the shortfall comes from an unresolved V gene, and the cause of the rest is unknown. V and J calls and clone size are given by that table; D and trimming were obtained from the DNA. Present in this sample are fewer than 250,000 clones, about four fifths of which were seen just once. The ten top clones hold roughly 3.2% of the sample.

The study at large found these results: Clinical and demographic metadata were provided uncurated, with the amount varying by source and participant.

The CDR3 spans 15 residues, from the cysteine through the phenylalanine. Here the CDR3 DNA is all that survives: 45 bases in frame from base 1. From the germline V gene, CDR1 is MGHRA and CDR2 is YSYEKL. V is clipped by 0 bases and J by 3 bases, and the sequence between their germline boundaries is 9 bases long. The clonotype originates from a woman in her 30s who had been exposed to COVID-19. The sample was PBMCs or T cells enriched from blood (not recorded which). The chain is encoded by TRBV4-1 joined to TRBJ1-5, with no confident D gene call. The DNA sequence is given as TGCGCCAGCAGCCAAGAGGCAGGCAACAATCAGCCCCAGCATTTT. Translated, this is CASSQEAGNNQPQHF.